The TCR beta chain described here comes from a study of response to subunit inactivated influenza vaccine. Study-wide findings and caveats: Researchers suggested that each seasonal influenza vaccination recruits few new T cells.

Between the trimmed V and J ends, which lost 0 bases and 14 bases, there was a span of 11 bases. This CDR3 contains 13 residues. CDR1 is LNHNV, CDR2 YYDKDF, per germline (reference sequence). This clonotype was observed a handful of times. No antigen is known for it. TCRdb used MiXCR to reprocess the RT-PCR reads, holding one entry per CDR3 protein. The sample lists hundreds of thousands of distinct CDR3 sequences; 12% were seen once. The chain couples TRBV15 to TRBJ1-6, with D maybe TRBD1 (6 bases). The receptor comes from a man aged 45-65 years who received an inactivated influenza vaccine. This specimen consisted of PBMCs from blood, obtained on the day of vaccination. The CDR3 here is CATSREDSLALHF. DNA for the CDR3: TGTGCCACCAGCAGAGAGGACAGTTTAGCCCTCCACTTT.